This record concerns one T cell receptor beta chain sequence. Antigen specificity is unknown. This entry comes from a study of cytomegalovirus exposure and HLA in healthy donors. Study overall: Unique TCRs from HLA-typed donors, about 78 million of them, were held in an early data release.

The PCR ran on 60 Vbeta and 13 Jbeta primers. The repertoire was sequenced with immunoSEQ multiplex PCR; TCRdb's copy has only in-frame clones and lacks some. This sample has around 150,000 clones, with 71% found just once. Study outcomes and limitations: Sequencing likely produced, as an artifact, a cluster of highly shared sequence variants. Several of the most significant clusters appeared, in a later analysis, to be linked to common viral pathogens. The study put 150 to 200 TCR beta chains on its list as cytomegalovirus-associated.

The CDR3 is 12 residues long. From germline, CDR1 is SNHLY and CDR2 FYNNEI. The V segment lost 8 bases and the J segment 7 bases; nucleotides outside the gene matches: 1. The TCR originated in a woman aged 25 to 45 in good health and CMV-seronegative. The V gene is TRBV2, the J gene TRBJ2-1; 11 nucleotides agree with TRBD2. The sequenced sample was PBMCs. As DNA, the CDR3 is TGTGCCAGCGTAGCGGGGGGGAATGAGCAGTTCTTC. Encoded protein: CASVAGGNEQFF.